The subject of this entry is one T cell receptor (beta chain). Its specificity is not known. The germline V and J ends were trimmed by 5 bases and 0 bases, with 7 bases remaining between them. This CDR3 has 13 amino acids. Germline CDR1 reads SGHNT; CDR2 reads YYREEE (reference sequence). The data were taken from a study of Ad26.COV2.S vaccination and SARS-CoV-2 variants. Study information: Doses of Ad26.COV2.S were injected into muscle once or twice, 56 days apart. Study results and caveats: Substantial breadth in spike-specific CD8+ and CD4+ T cell responses was reportedly seen after vaccination.

Generated by immunoSEQ multiplex PCR, the TCRdb table keeps only in-frame clones and is missing some. Altogether roughly 400,000 clones are present, 90% being singletons, with the ten largest covering roughly 4%. Sample treatment: 19 received Ad26.COV2.S at low or high dose, single or two shots; about 5 received placebo; per-sample allocation not given. Day 63 following the first vaccine or placebo injection was when the samples were taken. Wuhan-strain spike was delivered by a replication-incompetent Ad26 vector. This specimen was peripheral blood, taken in a trial of Ad26.COV2.S vaccine versus placebo. The genes are TRBV5-4 and TRBJ2-3, with D uncertain. This receptor was identified in a person aged 18 to 65 who received the Ad26.COV2.S COVID-19 vaccine or a placebo. For the CDR3, the DNA is TGTGCCAGCAGAGACGTAAGCACAGATACGCAGTATTTT. This encodes CASRDVSTDTQYF. Complete variable domain (other parts from reference TRBV5-4 and TRBJ2-3): ETGVTQSPTHLIKTRGQQVTLRCSSQSGHNTVSWYQQALGQGPQFIFQYYREEENGRGNFPPRFSGLQFPNYSSELNVNALELDDSALYLCASRDVSTDTQYFGPGTRLTVL.